The sequence of this T cell receptor (beta chain) was determined in a study of CD8+ T cells in alopecia areata. Overall study results and limits: Scalp lesions, especially in alopecia totalis/universalis, had higher clonality than normal scalp.

This clone was counted once. Its antigen is currently unknown. The sequencing template was cDNA reverse transcribed from extracted RNA. Profiled with immunoSEQ multiplex PCR; TCRdb holds only in-frame clones, not every one. The data contain 200,000 or so clones, nearly 60% of them singletons. Indicated treatment: oral pan-JAK inhibitor, 5-10 mg twice daily. This CDR3 spans 15 amino acids. Trimming stripped 2 bases from V and 2 bases from J, with 8 bases between. Germline CDR1 reads SGHRS; CDR2 reads YFSETQ. The source of this sequence is a human donor with alopecia areata. The material sequenced was CD4+ T cells sorted from blood, taken at week 24, from a patient treated with tofacitinib. V and J are TRBV5-1 and TRBJ2-6, with D possibly being TRBD2 (6 bases). The chain's CDR3 is CASSFPGAGANVLTF. CDR3 DNA: TGCGCCAGCAGCTTCCCGGGGGCTGGGGCCAACGTCCTGACTTTC.